This T cell receptor beta chain was sequenced during a study of OX40 agonist ivuxolimab in advanced cancers. Across the study: Enrolled patients in dose escalation had cancers that were hepatocellular carcinoma, melanoma, renal cell or head and neck cancer. Points from the study as a whole: At 0.1 to 3.0 mg/kg and by week 6, clonal expansion occurred in CD4+ and CD8+ blood T cells. Fewer expanded clones were found on average in CD4+ than in CD8+ T cells.

Note on this clone: Its matching antigen is unknown.

Only in-frame clones appear in the TCRdb table, and some are missing; sequencing was by immunoSEQ multiplex PCR. The sample has about 82,000 clones; 75% to 95% are singletons. This TCR was sampled from an adult with an advanced solid tumor such as melanoma, head and neck, liver or kidney cancer. This specimen was CD4+ or CD8+ T cells sorted from blood, taken in a trial of the OX40 agonist ivuxolimab.

In DNA form, the CDR3 reads TGCAGCGTTGCACCGGTGGGAAGGCGTGAAGCTTTCTTT. Its protein is CSVAPVGRREAFF. This sequence joins TRBV29-1 and TRBJ1-1; no reliable D call. The CDR3 has 13 amino acids. The V gene's germline CDR1 is SQVTM and CDR2 ANQGSEA. The V and J ends lost 4 bases and 7 bases respectively, with 16 bases between them.